This T cell receptor (beta chain) was captured by sequencing in a study of regulatory T cells. Germline V CDR1 and CDR2: MNHNS, SASEGT. V lost 3 bases and J 3 bases, leaving 8 bases between the germline ends. The CDR3 extends over 13 amino acids. Amplification used 52 TRBV primers and 13 TRBJ primers. Using immunoSEQ multiplex PCR, the repertoire was profiled, and TCRdb retains in-frame clones only, with some absent. Altogether just over 20,000 clones are present, 93% being singletons, with the ten largest covering approximately 3.3%. The chain has TRBV6-1 and TRBJ1-1, with D unresolved. This receptor was taken from a child younger than 10 with CD3G deficiency. The sample was CD8+ T cells sorted from blood. This CDR3 is CASSEDGDTEAFF. CDR3 nucleotides: TGTGCCAGCAGTGAGGACGGGGACACTGAAGCTTTCTTT.